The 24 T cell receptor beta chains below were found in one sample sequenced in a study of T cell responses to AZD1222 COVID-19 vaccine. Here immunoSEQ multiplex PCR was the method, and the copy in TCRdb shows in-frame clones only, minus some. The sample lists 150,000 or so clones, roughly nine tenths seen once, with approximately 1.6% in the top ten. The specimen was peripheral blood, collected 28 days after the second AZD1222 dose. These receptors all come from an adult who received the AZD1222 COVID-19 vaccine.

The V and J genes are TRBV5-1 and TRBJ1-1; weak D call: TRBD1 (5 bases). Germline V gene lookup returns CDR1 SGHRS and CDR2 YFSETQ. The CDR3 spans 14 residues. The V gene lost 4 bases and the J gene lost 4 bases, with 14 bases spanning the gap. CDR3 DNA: TGCGCCAGCAGCCCTGGCATGGGGGGCACTGAAGCTTTCTTT. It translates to CASSPGMGGTEAFF.

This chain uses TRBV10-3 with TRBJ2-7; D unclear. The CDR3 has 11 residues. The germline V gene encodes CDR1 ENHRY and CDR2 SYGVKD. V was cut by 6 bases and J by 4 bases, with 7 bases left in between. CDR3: CAISERYEQYF. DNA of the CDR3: TGTGCCATCAGCGAACGGTACGAGCAGTACTTC.

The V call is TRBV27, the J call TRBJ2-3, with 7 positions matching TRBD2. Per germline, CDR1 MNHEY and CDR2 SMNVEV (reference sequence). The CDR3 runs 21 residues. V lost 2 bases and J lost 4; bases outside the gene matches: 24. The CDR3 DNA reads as TGTGCCAGCAGTTTACGGGTGGCTAGCGGCACCTATACACAAGGCGCAGATACGCAGTATTTT. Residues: CASSLRVASGTYTQGADTQYF.

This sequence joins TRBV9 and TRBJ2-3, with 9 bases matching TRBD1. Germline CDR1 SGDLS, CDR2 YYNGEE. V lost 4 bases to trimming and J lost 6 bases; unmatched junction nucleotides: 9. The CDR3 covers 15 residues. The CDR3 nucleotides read TGTGCCAGCAGCTTCCGGACAGGGGATGGCGATACGCAGTATTTT. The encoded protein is CASSFRTGDGDTQYF.

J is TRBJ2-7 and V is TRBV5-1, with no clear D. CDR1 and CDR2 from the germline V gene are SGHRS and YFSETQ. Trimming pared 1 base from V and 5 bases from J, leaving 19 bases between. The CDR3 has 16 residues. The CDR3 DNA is TGCGCCAGCAGCTTGTCTTTCCGAGTCTCTGGGGACGAGCAGTACTTC. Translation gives CASSLSFRVSGDEQYF.

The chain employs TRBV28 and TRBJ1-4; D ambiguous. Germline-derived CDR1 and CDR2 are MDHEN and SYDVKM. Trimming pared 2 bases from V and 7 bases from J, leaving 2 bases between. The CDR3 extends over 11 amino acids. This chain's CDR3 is CASSLREKLFF. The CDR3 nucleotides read TGTGCCAGCAGTTTACGTGAAAAACTGTTTTTT.

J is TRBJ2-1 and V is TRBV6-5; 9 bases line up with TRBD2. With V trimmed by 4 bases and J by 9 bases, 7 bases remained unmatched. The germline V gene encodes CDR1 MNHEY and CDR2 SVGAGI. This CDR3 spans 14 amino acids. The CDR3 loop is CASSSHGTSSEQFF. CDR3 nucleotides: TGTGCCAGCAGTTCCCATGGGACTAGCAGTGAGCAGTTCTTC.

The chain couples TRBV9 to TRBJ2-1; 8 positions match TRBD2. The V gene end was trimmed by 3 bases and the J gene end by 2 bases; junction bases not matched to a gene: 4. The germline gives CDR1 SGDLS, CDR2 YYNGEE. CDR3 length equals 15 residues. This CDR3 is CASSATSGAYNEQFF. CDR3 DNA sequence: TGTGCCAGCAGCGCAACTAGCGGCGCCTACAATGAGCAGTTCTTC. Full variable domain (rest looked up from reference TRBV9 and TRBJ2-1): DSGVTQTPKHLITATGQRVTLRCSPRSGDLSVYWYQQSLDQGLQFLIQYYNGEERAKGNILERFSAQQFPDLHSELNLSSLELGDSALYFCASSATSGAYNEQFFGPGTRLTVL.

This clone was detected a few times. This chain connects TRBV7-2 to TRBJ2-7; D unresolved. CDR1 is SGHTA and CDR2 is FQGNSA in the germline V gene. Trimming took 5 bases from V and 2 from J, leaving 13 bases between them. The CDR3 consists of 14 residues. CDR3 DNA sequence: TGTGCCAGCAGCCCTTATCTCAGGACCTACGAGCAGTACTTC. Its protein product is CASSPYLRTYEQYF.

CDR3 loop: CASSTTGGNTEAFF. In nucleotides, the CDR3 is TGTGCCAGCAGCACGACAGGGGGCAACACTGAAGCTTTCTTT. The rearrangement uses TRBV9 and TRBJ1-1; 10 bases fit TRBD1. V lost 4 bases to trimming and J lost 2 bases; unmatched junction nucleotides: 2. The CDR3 is made up of 14 amino acids. The germline V gene encodes CDR1 SGDLS and CDR2 YYNGEE.

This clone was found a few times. CDR3 in amino acids: CASSYEGIKEKLFF. As DNA, the CDR3 is TGTGCCAGCAGTTACGAGGGTATAAAGGAAAAACTGTTTTTT. The chain joins TRBV6-5 to TRBJ1-4; no clear D. Germline CDR1 MNHEY, CDR2 SVGAGI. The CDR3 is made up of 14 amino acids. Trimming stripped 2 bases from V and 8 bases from J, with 12 bases between.

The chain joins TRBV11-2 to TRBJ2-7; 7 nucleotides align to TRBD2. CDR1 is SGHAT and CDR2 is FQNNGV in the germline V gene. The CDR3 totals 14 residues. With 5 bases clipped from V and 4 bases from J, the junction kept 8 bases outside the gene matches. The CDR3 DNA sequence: TGTGCCAGCAGCCATACTAGCGACCGATACGAGCAGTACTTC. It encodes CASSHTSDRYEQYF.

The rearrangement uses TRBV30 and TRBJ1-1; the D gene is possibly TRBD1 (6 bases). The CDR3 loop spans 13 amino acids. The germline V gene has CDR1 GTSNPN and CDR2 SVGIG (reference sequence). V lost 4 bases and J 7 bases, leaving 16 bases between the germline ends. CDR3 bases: TGTGCCTGGATGCTCATTAGGGGGATTGAAGCTTTCTTT. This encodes CAWMLIRGIEAFF.

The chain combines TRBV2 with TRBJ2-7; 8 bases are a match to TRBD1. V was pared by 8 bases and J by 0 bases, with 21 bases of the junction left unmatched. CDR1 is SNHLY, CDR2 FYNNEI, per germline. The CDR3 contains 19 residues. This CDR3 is CASLVIEDRGVVSSYEQYF. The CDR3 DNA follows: TGTGCCAGCCTCGTGATAGAAGACAGGGGAGTCGTGTCCTCCTACGAGCAGTACTTC.

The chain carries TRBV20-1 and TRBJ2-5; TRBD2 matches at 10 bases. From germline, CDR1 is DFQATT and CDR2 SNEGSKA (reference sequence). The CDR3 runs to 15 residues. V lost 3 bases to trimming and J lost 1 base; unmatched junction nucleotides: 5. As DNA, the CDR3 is TGCAGTGCTAGTCCCCTAGCGGGGGCCCAAGAGACCCAGTACTTC. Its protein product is CSASPLAGAQETQYF.

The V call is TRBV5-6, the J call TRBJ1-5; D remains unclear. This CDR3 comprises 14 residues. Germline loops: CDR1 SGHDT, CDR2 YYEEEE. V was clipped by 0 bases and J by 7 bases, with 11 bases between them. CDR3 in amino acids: CASSLGPSNQPQHF. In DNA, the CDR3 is TGTGCCAGCAGCTTGGGACCGTCCAACCAGCCCCAGCATTTT.

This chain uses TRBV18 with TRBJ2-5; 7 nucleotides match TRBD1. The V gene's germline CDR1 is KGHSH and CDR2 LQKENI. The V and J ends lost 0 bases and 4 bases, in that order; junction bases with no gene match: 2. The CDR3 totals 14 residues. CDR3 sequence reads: CASSPPDRSETQYF. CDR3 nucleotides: TGTGCCAGCTCACCACCGGACAGGTCAGAGACCCAGTACTTC.

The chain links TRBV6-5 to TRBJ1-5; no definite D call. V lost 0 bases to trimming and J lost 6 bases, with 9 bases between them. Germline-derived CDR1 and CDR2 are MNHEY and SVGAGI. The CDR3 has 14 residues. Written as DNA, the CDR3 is TGTGCCAGCAGTTACTCGATAAGTGGTCAGCCCCAGCATTTT. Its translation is CASSYSISGQPQHF.

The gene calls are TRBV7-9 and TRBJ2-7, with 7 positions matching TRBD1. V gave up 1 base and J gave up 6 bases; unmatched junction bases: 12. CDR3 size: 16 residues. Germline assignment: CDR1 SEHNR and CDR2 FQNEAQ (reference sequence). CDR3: CASSLGKQGWDGEQYF. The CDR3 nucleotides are TGTGCCAGCAGCTTAGGAAAACAGGGGTGGGATGGCGAGCAGTACTTC. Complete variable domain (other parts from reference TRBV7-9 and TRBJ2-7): DTGVSQNPRHKITKRGQNVTFRCDPISEHNRLYWYRQTLGQGPEFLTYFQNEAQLEKSRLLSDRFSAERPKGSFSTLEIQRTEQGDSAMYLCASSLGKQGWDGEQYFGPGTRLTVT.

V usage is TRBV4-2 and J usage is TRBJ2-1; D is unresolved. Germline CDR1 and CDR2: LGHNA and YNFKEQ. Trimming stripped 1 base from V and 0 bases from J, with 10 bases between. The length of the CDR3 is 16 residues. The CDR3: CASSQGDPSSYNEQFF. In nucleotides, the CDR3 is TGTGCCAGCAGCCAAGGCGACCCTAGCTCCTACAATGAGCAGTTCTTC.

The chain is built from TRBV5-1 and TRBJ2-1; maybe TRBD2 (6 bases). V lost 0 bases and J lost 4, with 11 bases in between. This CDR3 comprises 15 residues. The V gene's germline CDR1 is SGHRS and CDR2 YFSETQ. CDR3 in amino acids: CASSLAGDSYNEQFF. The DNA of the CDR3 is TGCGCCAGCAGCTTGGCCGGGGACTCATACAATGAGCAGTTCTTC. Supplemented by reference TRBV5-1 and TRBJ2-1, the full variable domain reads KAGVTQTPRYLIKTRGQQVTLSCSPISGHRSVSWYQQTPGQGLQFLFEYFSETQRNKGNFPGRFSGRQFSNSRSEMNVSTLELGDSALYLCASSLAGDSYNEQFFGPGTRLTVL.

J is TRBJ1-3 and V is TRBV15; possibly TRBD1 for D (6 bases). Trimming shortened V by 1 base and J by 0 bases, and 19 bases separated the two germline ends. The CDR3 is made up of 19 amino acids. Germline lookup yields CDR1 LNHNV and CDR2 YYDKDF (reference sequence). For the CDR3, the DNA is TGTGCCACCAGCAGAGTAGGGTGGGGGGCCGGAGACTCTGGAAACACCATATATTTT. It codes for CATSRVGWGAGDSGNTIYF.

Written as DNA, the CDR3 is TGTGCCAGTAGTATAAAAGGCCAGGGCTACGAGCAGTACTTC. The encoded protein is CASSIKGQGYEQYF. This chain links TRBV19 with TRBJ2-7; TRBD1 is a possible D gene (5 bases). The V gene lost 2 bases and the J gene lost 3 bases, with 11 bases spanning the gap. The V gene's germline CDR1 is LNHDA and CDR2 SQIVND (reference sequence). CDR3 size: 14 residues.

DNA for the CDR3: TGTGCCAGCAGCTATAGGGCGGGCTACGAGCAGTACTTC. Its protein is CASSYRAGYEQYF. The chain links TRBV6-6 to TRBJ2-7, with a possible D match to TRBD2 (5 bases). Germline V gene data show CDR1 as MNHNY and CDR2 as SVGAGI (reference sequence). V shed 6 bases and J shed 3 bases, with 12 bases lying between them. This CDR3 spans 13 amino acids.